The 20 T cell receptor beta chains reported below all come from one sample, sequenced in a study of blood T cell repertoires in COVID-19. The protocol was immunoSEQ multiplex PCR, while the TCRdb copy is restricted to in-frame clones and leaves out a portion. The table shows about 220,000 clones, with around 88% occurring only once. The sequencing sample was made of peripheral blood. All receptors derive from a woman younger than 45 who had recovered from COVID-19.

This chain links TRBV23-1 with TRBJ2-5; 9 nucleotides match TRBD1. TRBV23-1 is classed as an ORF, of uncertain function. The CDR3 is 16 residues long. Losses at the gene ends were 3 bases for V and 5 bases for J; bases not matched to a gene: 10. CDR3 nucleotides: TGCGCCAGCAGTCATGCCGTACAGGGGGCGTGGGAGACCCAGTACTTC. Its protein is CASSHAVQGAWETQYF.

This sequence joins TRBV7-9 and TRBJ2-3; TRBD1 might be the D (5 bases). CDR3 length: 13 residues. The germline V gene encodes CDR1 SEHNR and CDR2 FQNEAQ (reference sequence). Trimming stripped 4 bases from V and 4 bases from J, with 9 bases between. CDR3 DNA sequence: TGTGCCAGCAGCTCTAAGGGGTCAGATACGCAGTATTTT. It codes for CASSSKGSDTQYF.

This rearrangement joins TRBV6-5 to TRBJ2-1; maybe TRBD1 (5 bases). The CDR3 spans 14 residues. Germline-derived CDR1 and CDR2 are MNHEY and SVGAGI. V dropped 6 bases and J dropped 8 bases, with 17 bases sitting between them. As DNA, the CDR3 is TGTGCCAGCAGCACCGTAGTAGGGGTCTATGAGCAGTTCTTC. It yields the protein CASSTVVGVYEQFF.

The rearrangement joins TRBV18 to TRBJ2-3; weak D call: TRBD2 (6 bases). This CDR3 comprises 16 residues. The V end was cut by 2 bases, the J end by 2 bases, with 14 bases between. The germline gives CDR1 KGHSH, CDR2 LQKENI. Written as DNA, the CDR3 is TGTGCCAGCTCACCAATCGGGGGAGACATCACAGATACGCAGTATTTT. Translation: CASSPIGGDITDTQYF.

The V call is TRBV4-1, the J call TRBJ1-2; 8 bases agree with TRBD1. Losses at the gene ends were 1 base for V and 10 bases for J; bases not matched to a gene: 5. Germline V gene lookup returns CDR1 MGHRA and CDR2 YSYEKL. This CDR3 is built from 13 residues. The CDR3, as DNA: TGCGCCAGCAGCCAAGGGACAGGGCTTGACTACACCTTC. Its translation: CASSQGTGLDYTF.

The chain is built from TRBV6-5 and TRBJ1-2; no definite D call. V lost 5 bases and J lost 5, with 9 bases in between. CDR3 length: 12 residues. Germline V gene sequence: CDR1 MNHEY, CDR2 SVGAGI. The CDR3 is CASSPGRYGYTF. The CDR3 nucleotides read TGTGCCAGCAGTCCGGGGAGGTATGGCTACACCTTC.

This chain links TRBV9 with TRBJ1-6; 8 bases map to TRBD1. This CDR3 contains 15 residues. Germline values: CDR1 SGDLS, CDR2 YYNGEE. After removal of 6 bases from V and 5 bases from J, the junction contained 7 bases not matched to a gene. The CDR3 sequence: CASTPGGDHNSPLHF. CDR3 coding DNA: TGTGCCAGCACTCCAGGGGGCGACCATAATTCACCCCTCCACTTT.

This chain's CDR3 is CASSLMREETQYF. The CDR3 DNA sequence: TGTGCCAGCAGCTTAATGAGAGAAGAGACCCAGTACTTC. This chain joins TRBV7-2 and TRBJ2-5; D not resolved. Trimming shortened V by 2 bases and J by 3 bases, and 7 bases separated the two germline ends. Germline loops: CDR1 SGHTA, CDR2 FQGNSA. The CDR3 sequence is 13 residues long. Full variable domain (missing parts from reference TRBV7-2 and TRBJ2-5): GAGVSQSPSNKVTEKGKDVELRCDPISGHTALYWYRQSLGQGLEFLIYFQGNSAPDKSGLPSDRFSAERTGGSVSTLTIQRTQQEDSAVYLCASSLMREETQYFGPGTRLLVL.

The chain couples TRBV5-1 to TRBJ1-3; D not resolved. The CDR3 loop spans 16 amino acids. The V end lost 0 bases, the J end lost 0 bases, and 10 bases lay between the germline ends. Germline V gene lookup returns CDR1 SGHRS and CDR2 YFSETQ. This CDR3 reads CASSLGTVRSGNTIYF. The CDR3 bases are TGCGCCAGCAGCTTGGGAACAGTCCGCTCTGGAAACACCATATATTTT.

The J gene is TRBJ2-1, the V gene TRBV2; the D is unclear. Germline V gene sequence: CDR1 SNHLY, CDR2 FYNNEI. Trimming removed 1 base at V and 9 bases at J, with 31 bases between. The CDR3 is 20 residues long. The CDR3 DNA reads as TGTGCCAGCAGTGAAGTAATTTCGGTTTGGGTGCCGTCGAACCGGAGTGAGCAGTTCTTC. Translating gives CASSEVISVWVPSNRSEQFF.

This clone appeared a single time. The chain links TRBV29-1 to TRBJ2-3, with D unclear. There are 15 residues in the CDR3. Germline CDR1 reads SQVTM; CDR2 reads ANQGSEA. Trimming removed 0 bases from V and 1 base from J, with 11 bases in between. The CDR3 loop is CSVEEVWARTDTQYF. The CDR3 bases are TGCAGCGTTGAAGAGGTATGGGCCCGCACAGATACGCAGTATTTT.

V and J are TRBV19 and TRBJ1-4; 7 bases are shared with TRBD1. Germline CDR1 reads LNHDA; CDR2 reads SQIVND (reference sequence). The ends lost 7 bases at V and 12 bases at J; junction bases unmatched: 11. CDR3 length: 13 amino acids. CDR3 nucleotide sequence: TGTGCCAGTACCCTACTGACAGGGACGCAACTGTTTTTT. Amino acid sequence: CASTLLTGTQLFF. The whole variable domain, remainder taken from reference TRBV19 and TRBJ1-4, is DGGITQSPKYLFRKEGQNVTLSCEQNLNHDAMYWYRQDPGQGLRLIYYSQIVNDFQKGDIAEGYSVSREKKESFPLTVTSAQKNPTAFYLCASTLLTGTQLFFGSGTQLSVL.

The rearrangement uses TRBV5-1 and TRBJ1-1; no reliable D call. Germline-derived CDR1 and CDR2 are SGHRS and YFSETQ. Trimming left V 2 bases short and J 2 bases short, with 16 bases between. This CDR3 has 16 residues. In nucleotides, the CDR3 is TGCGCCAGCAGCTTACGGGAGGGCCCACGAAACACTGAAGCTTTCTTT. Protein: CASSLREGPRNTEAFF.

This clone appeared a single time. The V gene is TRBV27, the J gene TRBJ1-6; weak D call: TRBD1 (6 bases). The CDR3 loop spans 16 amino acids. With 6 bases removed from V and 4 bases from J, the gap between germline ends came to 16 bases. Looked up from germline, CDR1 is MNHEY and CDR2 is SMNVEV (reference sequence). The CDR3 bases are TGTGCCAGCAGAAGGGGGGGCCCCGGGTATAATTCACCCCTCCACTTT. Translating it yields CASRRGGPGYNSPLHF.

This sequence joins TRBV4-3 and TRBJ2-4; 10 bases are a match to TRBD1. V shed 5 bases, J shed 5 bases, and the junction held 6 bases outside the gene matches. There are 15 residues in the CDR3. CDR1 and CDR2 (germline): LGHNA, YSLEER. CDR3 bases: TGCGCCAGCAGCTTAACCGGGACAGGGGAAAACATTCAGTACTTC. The encoded protein is CASSLTGTGENIQYF.

The CDR3 loop reads CASSGRYGETQYF. In DNA, the CDR3 is TGTGCCAGCAGTGGGCGGTACGGCGAGACCCAGTACTTC. The V gene is TRBV2, the J gene TRBJ2-5, with D hard to call. The CDR3 is 13 amino acids. V was pared by 4 bases and J by 5 bases, with 11 bases between. Looked up from germline, CDR1 is SNHLY and CDR2 is FYNNEI.

The V and J genes are TRBV3-1 (or the pseudogene TRBV3-2) and TRBJ1-1; tentatively, D is TRBD1 (5 bases). Per the germline V gene, CDR1 is LGHDT and CDR2 is YNNKEL (reference sequence). V was pared by 4 bases and J by 9 bases, with 15 bases between. This CDR3 is built from 13 residues. CDR3 protein: CASSPKGYPKAFF. CDR3 bases: TGTGCCAGCAGCCCAAAGGGGTATCCGAAAGCTTTCTTT.

The rearrangement links TRBV3-1 (or the pseudogene TRBV3-2) to TRBJ2-5, with a weak D call TRBD2 (5 bases). Germline-derived CDR1 and CDR2 are LGHDT and YNNKEL (reference sequence). V was shortened by 6 bases and J by 1 base, with 9 bases between the two germline ends. This CDR3 is built from 13 residues. In nucleotides, the CDR3 is TGTGCCAGCAGTGCCAGCGGCCAAGAGACCCAGTACTTC. Translating gives CASSASGQETQYF.

This clone was recorded only once. The J gene is TRBJ2-5, the V gene TRBV24-1; possibly TRBD2 for D (7 bases). V was pared by 3 bases and J by 1 base, with 11 bases between. CDR1 KGHDR and CDR2 SFDVKD come from the germline V gene. This CDR3 contains 15 residues. CDR3 coding DNA: TGTGCCACCAGTGATGGGGGGGGGCGCCAAGAGACCCAGTACTTC. It translates to CATSDGGGRQETQYF.

This clone has a single count. The chain couples TRBV4-1 to TRBJ2-3; 11 nucleotides line up with TRBD2. CDR1 and CDR2 from the germline V gene are MGHRA and YSYEKL. V lost 1 base, J lost 6 bases, and 3 bases stayed unmatched. This CDR3 has 15 residues. This chain's CDR3 is CASSQVAGGPDTQYF. CDR3 coding DNA: TGCGCCAGCAGCCAAGTAGCGGGGGGGCCGGATACGCAGTATTTT.